Detailed here is one TCR beta chain. The data belong to a study of blood T cell repertoires in COVID-19. Study details: Both acute and convalescent COVID-19 samples were obtained from the United States, Italy and Spain. T cells, B-cell-depleted T cells, or PBMCs supplied cDNA or gDNA.

CDR1 and CDR2 (germline): LGHDT, YNNKEL (reference sequence). V was clipped by 5 bases and J by 2 bases; unmatched bases: 15. The CDR3 runs 19 residues. Only in-frame clones appear in the TCRdb table, and some are missing; sequencing was by immunoSEQ multiplex PCR. This sample has around 380,000 clones, with roughly 80% found just once. Sequencing was carried out using peripheral blood. This receptor was obtained from a human donor with acute or convalescent COVID-19. The donor label of this sample is uncertain. The rearrangement joins TRBV3-1 (or the pseudogene TRBV3-2) to TRBJ2-1, with 10 bases identical to TRBD2. CDR3 DNA: TGTGCCAGCAGCTTCCCGGGGAAGCGGGGGGGCAATGCCTACAATGAGCAGTTCTTC. It translates to CASSFPGKRGGNAYNEQFF.